What follows are 8 T cell receptor beta chains derived from one specimen sequenced in a study of blood T cell repertoires in COVID-19. Assay used: immunoSEQ multiplex PCR; TCRdb lists only in-frame clones, some missing. The sample contains about 250,000 clones, just over 85% of which appear only once. The material sequenced was PBMCs or T cells enriched from blood (not recorded which). The receptors come from a man between 18 and 35 years old who had recovered from COVID-19.

The chain joins TRBV5-5 to TRBJ2-5, with 9 nucleotides matching TRBD1. V shed 5 bases, J shed 5 bases, and the junction held 10 bases outside the gene matches. Germline V lookup: CDR1 SGHKS, CDR2 YYEKEE (reference sequence). There are 15 residues in the CDR3. Written as DNA, the CDR3 is TGTGCCAGCAGGCCTACAGGGGGCGAGGGGGAGACCCAGTACTTC. Protein: CASRPTGGEGETQYF. The whole variable domain, filled in from reference TRBV5-5 and TRBJ2-5, reads DAGVTQSPTHLIKTRGQQVTLRCSPISGHKSVSWYQQVLGQGPQFIFQYYEKEERGRGNFPDRFSARQFPNYSSELNVNALLLGDSALYLCASRPTGGEGETQYFGPGTRLLVL.

The V and J genes are TRBV7-9 and TRBJ1-1, with 8 nucleotides matching TRBD1. Germline V gene data show CDR1 as SEHNR and CDR2 as FQNEAQ (reference sequence). There are 14 residues in the CDR3. V lost 10 bases to trimming and J lost 3 bases; unmatched junction nucleotides: 10. CDR3 DNA: TGTGCCACCATAAAGGACAGGGCGTACACTGAAGCTTTCTTT. Protein: CATIKDRAYTEAFF.

This clone was seen a handful of times. V usage is TRBV7-8 and J usage is TRBJ1-4; perhaps TRBD1 as D (5 bases). CDR3 size: 18 residues. Germline CDR1 SGHVS, CDR2 FQNEAQ. V was trimmed by 1 base and J by 2 bases, leaving 17 bases between them. The CDR3 protein is CASSLDGAGADTNEKLFF. CDR3 in DNA: TGTGCCAGCAGCTTAGATGGGGCGGGAGCGGACACTAATGAAAAACTGTTTTTT.

CDR3 in amino acids: CASSQRTATNEKLFF. DNA of the CDR3: TGTGCCAGCAGCCAGAGGACAGCAACTAATGAAAAACTGTTTTTT. The rearrangement joins TRBV7-8 to TRBJ1-4; a possible D gene is TRBD1 (6 bases). V was cut by 5 bases and J by 0 bases, with 10 bases left in between. This CDR3 comprises 15 residues. CDR1 and CDR2 (germline): SGHVS, FQNEAQ.

This clone was seen only once. V is TRBV5-5 and J is TRBJ2-5; 7 bases align to TRBD1. CDR1 and CDR2 (germline): SGHKS, YYEKEE (reference sequence). This CDR3 has 14 residues. V lost 4 bases to trimming and J lost 3 bases; unmatched junction nucleotides: 6. CDR3 sequence (DNA): TGTGCCAGCAGCAATCTACAGGGGAAAGAGACCCAGTACTTC. The encoded protein is CASSNLQGKETQYF.

The chain carries TRBV7-2 and TRBJ1-6, with D perhaps matching TRBD1 (6 bases). From germline, CDR1 is SGHTA and CDR2 FQGNSA. The CDR3 has 14 amino acids. Deletions cut 5 bases from V and 9 bases from J, with 14 bases between. The CDR3 loop is CASSRGGGPSPLHF. The CDR3 DNA is TGTGCCAGCAGCCGGGGCGGGGGGCCTTCACCCCTCCACTTT. Using reference TRBV7-2 and TRBJ1-6 for the parts outside the CDR3, the full variable domain is GAGVSQSPSNKVTEKGKDVELRCDPISGHTALYWYRQSLGQGLEFLIYFQGNSAPDKSGLPSDRFSAERTGGSVSTLTIQRTQQEDSAVYLCASSRGGGPSPLHFGNGTRLTVT.

The V gene is TRBV6-6, the J gene TRBJ1-6; TRBD1 agrees at 7 bases. Unmatched junction bases numbered 15, after V lost 6 bases and J lost 10 bases. Germline V gives CDR1 MNHNY, CDR2 SVGAGI (reference sequence). The CDR3 runs to 16 residues. As DNA, the CDR3 is TGTGCCAGCAGCCCATCCCAAGGGGGCAGAGGGTCACCCCTCCACTTT. It codes for CASSPSQGGRGSPLHF.

This clone was detected many times. V usage is TRBV5-1 and J usage is TRBJ2-7; 7 positions agree with TRBD1. V lost 6 bases to trimming and J lost 1 base; unmatched junction nucleotides: 7. Looked up from germline, CDR1 is SGHRS and CDR2 is YFSETQ. The CDR3 is made up of 14 amino acids. CDR3 region: CASTLGQSSYEQYF. The CDR3 nucleotides are TGCGCCAGCACCCTGGGACAGAGTTCCTACGAGCAGTACTTC.